This T cell receptor beta chain was recovered during a study of CD8+CD57+ T cells in acquired aplastic anemia. The wider study: The average for DNA from sorted CD4+ and CD8+ cells was 3 to 3.5 ug.

Germline CDR1 reads MNHEY; CDR2 reads SVGAGI. The CDR3 loop spans 15 amino acids. The V and J ends lost 7 bases and 3 bases respectively, with 19 bases between them. The sequenced patients had an expansion of CD8+CD57+ cells seen by flow cytometry. Receipt of therapy had not occurred in any patient by the time of blood sampling. This clonotype was detected many times. The antigen remains unidentified. Points from the study as a whole: Some 27 CD8+ CDR3 sequences were shared between patients and controls.

Genomic DNA was employed as the template in profiling TCR beta VDJ and CDR3. TCRdb reprocessed the reads via MiXCR and lists one record per CDR3 protein. Of a few hundred thousand distinct CDR3 sequences listed, almost 50% are singletons. The rearrangement joins TRBV6-5 to TRBJ2-7; weak D call: TRBD2 (6 bases). This sequence was found in a human donor with aplastic anemia. The sequenced material came from sorted CD4+, CD8+, or CD8+CD57+ T cells (not recorded which) from PBMCs. The CDR3 loop reads CASTQTRGGVYEQYF. The CDR3 region has the DNA TGTGCCAGCACCCAGACTCGAGGAGGGGTCTACGAGCAGTACTTC.